The 10 T cell receptor beta chains in this list originate from one sample, sequenced in a study of control samples from healthy donors and cancer patients. Produced via immunoSEQ multiplex PCR; TCRdb's table is partial and in-frame only. The table records some 130,000 clones, less than 95% of them present only once. What was sequenced was blood. The source is a man aged 30 to 45 in good health.

This chain connects TRBV29-1 to TRBJ2-7, with D possibly being TRBD2 (5 bases). Germline CDR1 and CDR2: SQVTM and ANQGSEA. CDR3 length: 16 amino acids. V was clipped by 0 bases and J by 0 bases, with 15 bases between them. CDR3 DNA sequence: TGCAGCGTTGAAGAAAGCACACCCGGGGTCTCCTACGAGCAGTACTTC. Its protein is CSVEESTPGVSYEQYF.

The chain employs TRBV4-2 and TRBJ2-7, with a possible D match to TRBD2 (7 bases). The CDR3 extends over 21 amino acids. The V gene lost 1 base and the J gene lost 3 bases, with 31 bases spanning the gap. Germline loops: CDR1 LGHNA, CDR2 YNFKEQ. The CDR3 protein is CASSQVWGGQLSGKAFYEQYF. CDR3 in DNA: TGTGCCAGCAGCCAAGTATGGGGGGGCCAGTTGTCCGGAAAGGCCTTCTACGAGCAGTACTTC.

V gene TRBV14 combines with J gene TRBJ1-2, with TRBD1 as a possible D gene (6 bases). The CDR3 has 16 residues. Germline lookup yields CDR1 SGHDN and CDR2 FVKESK. Trimming stripped 0 bases from V and 6 bases from J, with 17 bases between. CDR3 DNA: TGTGCCAGCAGCCAAGATGTAGGCGCAGGGGCCAATGGCTACACCTTC. This sequence encodes CASSQDVGAGANGYTF.

This chain links TRBV2 with TRBJ1-2, with TRBD1 matching 8 bases. The CDR3 contains 15 residues. Germline-derived CDR1 and CDR2 are SNHLY and FYNNEI. V was clipped by 2 bases and J by 4 bases; unmatched bases: 6. The CDR3 bases are TGTGCCAGCAGTGAACGGCCAGGGGGCATCTATGGCTACACCTTC. It is translated as CASSERPGGIYGYTF.

The chain has TRBV6-5 and TRBJ1-1; D ambiguous. Germline CDR1 and CDR2: MNHEY and SVGAGI. The CDR3 is 15 amino acids. V shed 6 bases and J shed 3 bases, with 17 bases lying between them. CDR3 sequence: CASSPVIVRDTEAFF. CDR3 bases: TGTGCCAGCAGCCCCGTCATAGTGAGAGACACTGAAGCTTTCTTT.

V is TRBV27 and J is TRBJ1-5; D is undetermined. The CDR3 spans 10 residues. In germline, CDR1 is MNHEY, CDR2 SMNVEV (reference sequence). Trimming pared 6 bases from V and 9 bases from J, leaving 6 bases between. The CDR3 DNA sequence: TGTGCCAGCAGACCGCCGCCCCAGCATTTT. Protein sequence: CASRPPPQHF.

The chain combines TRBV23-1 with TRBJ2-4; D is unresolved. TRBV23-1 is known as an ORF, though its function is uncertain. The CDR3 consists of 14 residues. V was pared by 2 bases and J by 5 bases, with 10 bases between. In DNA form, the CDR3 reads TGCGCCAGCAGTCAACGGGCAGAGGAAAACATTCAGTACTTC. This gives the protein CASSQRAEENIQYF.

The rearrangement uses TRBV30 and TRBJ1-5, with D possibly being TRBD1 (5 bases). Trimming left V 2 bases short and J 2 bases short, with 10 bases between. This CDR3 contains 14 residues. In germline, CDR1 is GTSNPN, CDR2 SVGIG (reference sequence). The CDR3 here is CAWSSGGGNQPQHF. The CDR3, as DNA: TGTGCCTGGAGTTCGGGGGGAGGCAATCAGCCCCAGCATTTT.

The chain has TRBV5-1 and TRBJ2-1; D possibly corresponds to TRBD1 (7 bases). The CDR3 extends over 15 amino acids. The V end was cut by 4 bases, the J end by 2 bases, with 13 bases between. Germline loops: CDR1 SGHRS, CDR2 YFSETQ. CDR3 protein: CASSPGGGTYNEQFF. In nucleotides, the CDR3 is TGCGCCAGCAGCCCCGGAGGGGGCACCTACAATGAGCAGTTCTTC.

This chain uses TRBV5-1 with TRBJ1-6; no firm D call. V was pared by 3 bases and J by 6 bases, with 13 bases between. Germline lookup yields CDR1 SGHRS and CDR2 YFSETQ. This CDR3 region has 15 residues. The CDR3 coding sequence is TGCGCCAGCAGCTCCCGGGTGGGATCTAATTCACCCCTCCACTTT. It specifies CASSSRVGSNSPLHF.